This entry lists 5 T cell receptor beta chains sequenced from one sample in a study of T cells in Graves' hyperthyroidism and ophthalmopathy. RNA transcripts gave rise to amplified TCR beta CDR3 regions. The HTBI primer set was used in a first-round RT-PCR of the TCR CDR3. TCRdb recomputed calls from the multiplex PCR reads with MiXCR, one row per CDR3 protein. The sample shows a few hundred thousand distinct CDR3 sequences, roughly 14% of them seen only once. Sequenced input: blood. All receptors come from a woman between 18 and 30 years old with Graves' hyperthyroidism.

The table lists this clonotype with many counts. This chain connects TRBV27 to TRBJ1-5, with a tentative D call TRBD1 (5 bases). CDR1 is MNHEY and CDR2 is SMNVEV in the germline V gene (reference sequence). CDR3 length: 15 residues. The V and J ends lost 5 bases and 3 bases respectively, with 14 bases between them. CDR3 in DNA: TGTGCCAGCAGTCGGGGGATTGGAGCCAATCAGCCCCAGCATTTT. It codes for CASSRGIGANQPQHF.

This clonotype was seen a single time. The chain combines TRBV6-1 with TRBJ1-6, with 8 bases fitting TRBD1. The CDR3 covers 14 residues. Germline V lookup: CDR1 MNHNS, CDR2 SASEGT. Unmatched junction bases numbered 12, after V lost 10 bases and J lost 10 bases. The CDR3 sequence is CATEDRGRGSPLHF. The CDR3 DNA reads TGTGCCACTGAAGACAGGGGTCGAGGATCACCCCTCCACTTT.

The rearrangement links TRBV4-3 to TRBJ2-6, with D perhaps matching TRBD1 or TRBD2 (5 bases each). The length of the CDR3 is 16 residues. Trimming pared 1 base from V and 4 bases from J, leaving 11 bases between. Per germline, CDR1 LGHNA and CDR2 YSLEER. For the CDR3, the DNA is TGCGCCAGCAGCCAAGGTTCAGGGACGGGGGCCAACGTCCTGACTTTC. It encodes CASSQGSGTGANVLTF.

This clonotype was picked up many times. The chain carries TRBV6-1 and TRBJ2-3; 8 nucleotides agree with TRBD2. The CDR3 is 13 residues long. V gave up 7 bases and J gave up 5 bases; unmatched junction bases: 5. Per the germline V gene, CDR1 is MNHNS and CDR2 is SASEGT. CDR3 sequence: CASIAGKKDTQYF. The CDR3 DNA sequence: TGTGCCAGCATAGCGGGGAAGAAAGATACGCAGTATTTT.

V gene TRBV11-1 combines with J gene TRBJ1-1, with D tentatively TRBD1 (6 bases). Germline V gives CDR1 SGHAT, CDR2 FQDESV (reference sequence). Trimming removed 6 bases at V and 4 bases at J, with 15 bases between. The CDR3 contains 14 residues. CDR3: CASSDETGGTEAFF. CDR3 DNA sequence: TGTGCCAGCAGTGATGAGACAGGCGGCACTGAAGCTTTCTTT.